The 9 T cell receptor beta chains reported below all come from one sample, sequenced in a study of T cells in Graves' hyperthyroidism and ophthalmopathy. Template material for amplifying TCR beta CDR3 regions consisted of RNA transcripts. The TCR CDR3 was amplified in a first-round RT-PCR using the HTBI primer set. Each CDR3 protein is one row after TCRdb ran MiXCR on the multiplex PCR reads. The sample includes 450,000 to 650,000 distinct CDR3 sequences, less than 25% of them seen just once. Sequencing used blood. The receptor set was obtained from a man younger than 35 with Graves' hyperthyroidism.

This clonotype showed up many times. The rearrangement links TRBV11-3 to TRBJ1-1; TRBD1 might be the D (6 bases). The germline gives CDR1 SGHNT, CDR2 YENEEA. The CDR3 length is 15 residues. The germline V and J ends were trimmed by 2 bases and 1 base, with 11 bases remaining between them. CDR3: CASSLRDTSNTEAFF. CDR3 in DNA: TGTGCCAGCAGCTTACGGGACACCTCGAACACTGAAGCTTTCTTT.

This chain uses TRBV11-2 with TRBJ2-5; tentatively, D is TRBD1 (5 bases). This CDR3 is built from 15 residues. V was shortened by 2 bases and J by 5 bases, with 15 bases between the two germline ends. Germline lookup yields CDR1 SGHAT and CDR2 FQNNGV. Here the CDR3 reads CASSLTPGWRETQYF. The CDR3, as DNA: TGTGCCAGCAGCTTAACTCCAGGGTGGCGCGAGACCCAGTACTTC.

This clonotype was observed at least ten times. This chain uses TRBV12-3 or TRBV12-4 with TRBJ2-5; 8 positions match TRBD1. CDR3 length: 15 amino acids. The J segment lost 5 bases and the V segment lost 1 base, leaving 6 bases of the junction unmatched. CDR3 residues: CASSLGQGMDETQYF. The CDR3 DNA reads TGTGCCAGCAGTTTAGGACAGGGGATGGACGAGACCCAGTACTTC.

This clonotype was seen a few times. This sequence joins TRBV20-1 and TRBJ1-6, with a possible D match to TRBD1 (5 bases). The V gene lost 3 bases and the J gene lost 8 bases, with 14 bases spanning the gap. This CDR3 spans 14 amino acids. Germline lookup yields CDR1 DFQATT and CDR2 SNEGSKA (reference sequence). CDR3 residues: CSASLGGQDSPLHF. The CDR3 region has the DNA TGCAGTGCTAGCCTCGGGGGTCAAGATTCACCCCTCCACTTT.

This rearrangement joins TRBV5-1 to TRBJ2-7, with D perhaps matching TRBD1 or TRBD2 (5 bases each). In germline, CDR1 is SGHRS, CDR2 YFSETQ. V lost 4 bases, J lost 2 bases, and 10 bases lay in between. CDR3 length: 13 amino acids. CDR3 amino acids: CASSGDPPYEQYF. CDR3 coding DNA: TGCGCCAGCAGCGGGGACCCCCCCTACGAGCAGTACTTC.

The sample holds many counts of this clonotype. The genes are TRBV29-1 and TRBJ2-5; maybe TRBD2 (5 bases). Per germline, CDR1 SQVTM and CDR2 ANQGSEA. The length of the CDR3 is 13 residues. The V end lost 3 bases, the J end lost 2 bases, and 10 bases lay between the germline ends. The CDR3 sequence is CSVEGLAQETQYF. DNA of the CDR3: TGCAGCGTTGAGGGTCTAGCTCAAGAGACCCAGTACTTC.

The chain links TRBV9 to TRBJ2-5, with a tentative D call TRBD2 (6 bases). The germline CDR1 and CDR2 sequences are SGDLS and YYNGEE. Trimming removed 4 bases from V and 3 bases from J, with 19 bases in between. There are 16 residues in the CDR3. The CDR3 DNA follows: TGTGCCAGCAGCTCTCGACCGTCGGGACTGAAAGAGACCCAGTACTTC. It codes for CASSSRPSGLKETQYF. Together with reference TRBV9 and TRBJ2-5, the CDR3 gives the full variable domain: DSGVTQTPKHLITATGQRVTLRCSPRSGDLSVYWYQQSLDQGLQFLIQYYNGEERAKGNILERFSAQQFPDLHSELNLSSLELGDSALYFCASSSRPSGLKETQYFGPGTRLLVL.

In this sample, this clonotype turned up a few times. V is TRBV19 and J is TRBJ1-3; D remains ambiguous. The CDR3 extends over 16 amino acids. V was clipped by 7 bases and J by 0 bases, with 16 bases between them. The germline V gene encodes CDR1 LNHDA and CDR2 SQIVND (reference sequence). The CDR3 bases are TGTGCCAGTACCATCCCCACGACTCGCTCTGGAAACACCATATATTTT. Translating gives CASTIPTTRSGNTIYF.

In this sample, this clonotype turned up many times. V gene TRBV29-1 combines with J gene TRBJ1-2, with D unclear. The CDR3 is 16 residues long. The germline gives CDR1 SQVTM, CDR2 ANQGSEA. The V and J ends lost 7 bases and 1 base respectively, with 22 bases between them. The CDR3 sequence is CSADALGSNLNYGYTF. The CDR3 bases are TGCAGCGCCGACGCCCTGGGGTCCAATCTTAACTATGGCTACACCTTC. The complete variable domain, with remaining parts taken from reference TRBV29-1 and TRBJ1-2, reads SAVISQKPSRDICQRGTSLTIQCQVDSQVTMMFWYRQQPGQSLTLIATANQGSEATYESGFVIDKFPISRPNLTFSTLTVSNMSPEDSSIYLCSADALGSNLNYGYTFGSGTRLTVV.